This T cell receptor beta chain was obtained from a study of cytomegalovirus exposure and HLA in healthy donors. Across the study: Of all 400 or so donors who were genotyped, roughly 81% belonged to the Caucasian-associated ancestry cluster.

CDR1 and CDR2 from the germline V gene are SGHTS and YDEGEE. There are 19 residues in the CDR3. The junction had 6 bases not matched to a gene; V was cut back by 3 bases and J by 1 base. The PCR was carried out with 60 Vbeta primers and 13 Jbeta primers. TCRdb's copy holds only in-frame clones and misses some; the assay was immunoSEQ multiplex PCR. The sample lists more than 130,000 clones, about four fifths seen once, with 2% to 2.5% in the top ten. Overall study findings and caveats: Sequencing depth across donors, presence/absence analyses assumed, was roughly uniform. A missense variant in DCLRE1C was later tied to TCR beta V- and J-gene trimming. In a later analysis, common viral pathogens appeared linked to several of the most significant clusters.

A word on this clone: The antigen is undetermined.

Sequenced sample: PBMCs. The V call is TRBV5-8, the J call TRBJ2-2, with TRBD2 identical over 16 bases. The source is a man between 25 and 39 years old in good health and CMV-seronegative. Here the CDR3 reads CASSSGLAGGYLNTGELFF. In DNA, the CDR3 is TGTGCCAGCAGCTCGGGACTAGCGGGAGGGTATTTGAACACCGGGGAGCTGTTTTTT.